These 20 T cell receptor beta chains were sequenced from one sample in a study of blood T cells in healthy people across ages. PCR was performed a second time for about 7 to 11 cycles using a sample-barcoded 5' primer and a J-beta primer mix. TCRdb independently ran MiXCR on the 5' RACE reads; one entry per CDR3 protein. The table includes 590,000 or so distinct CDR3 sequences, approximately 30% detected once. What was sequenced was blood. All receptors derive from a woman aged 80 or older in good health.

This clonotype was detected ten times or more. J is TRBJ1-6 and V is TRBV7-2, with D tentatively TRBD1 (6 bases). The CDR3 is 14 residues long. Trimming cost V 2 bases and J 14 bases, with 16 bases left between them. Germline CDR1 and CDR2: SGHTA and FQGNSA. The CDR3 reads CASSLFAGEATLHF. The CDR3 DNA sequence: TGTGCCAGCAGCTTATTTGCAGGGGAGGCGACCCTCCACTTT.

The chain is built from TRBV7-9 and TRBJ1-5; possibly TRBD1 for D (5 bases). Trimming left V 5 bases short and J 3 bases short, with 11 bases between. Germline-derived CDR1 and CDR2 are SEHNR and FQNEAQ (reference sequence). The CDR3 has 14 residues. The CDR3 spells CASSGGSINQPQHF. The CDR3 region has the DNA TGTGCCAGCAGCGGGGGGAGCATCAATCAGCCCCAGCATTTT. Full variable domain (rest looked up from reference TRBV7-9 and TRBJ1-5): DTGVSQNPRHKITKRGQNVTFRCDPISEHNRLYWYRQTLGQGPEFLTYFQNEAQLEKSRLLSDRFSAERPKGSFSTLEIQRTEQGDSAMYLCASSGGSINQPQHFGDGTRLSIL.

This clonotype occurred a few times. This chain links TRBV30 with TRBJ2-7; D possibly corresponds to TRBD2 (6 bases). CDR1 and CDR2 (germline): GTSNPN, SVGIG (reference sequence). V was pared by 2 bases and J by 5 bases, with 25 bases between. The CDR3 has 17 amino acids. This CDR3 is CAWSPPGSSFVLHEQYF. In nucleotides, the CDR3 is TGTGCCTGGAGTCCTCCCGGGAGTAGCTTCGTTCTCCACGAGCAGTACTTC.

This clonotype was observed at least ten times. The V gene is TRBV29-1, the J gene TRBJ2-1, with 7 bases aligning to TRBD2. The V gene's germline CDR1 is SQVTM and CDR2 ANQGSEA. V was pared by 4 bases and J by 10 bases, with 7 bases of the junction left unmatched. There are 12 residues in the CDR3. CDR3 amino acids: CSVGGGGREQFF. The CDR3 DNA reads as TGCAGCGTTGGGGGCGGGGGTAGAGAGCAGTTCTTC.

The chain has TRBV20-1 and TRBJ1-4; D is possibly TRBD1 (5 bases). Germline V gene lookup returns CDR1 DFQATT and CDR2 SNEGSKA (reference sequence). The CDR3 contains 15 residues. Trimming took 6 bases from V and 4 from J, leaving 18 bases between them. The CDR3 loop is CSAPERGRVNEKLFF. CDR3 DNA: TGCAGTGCCCCAGAGCGGGGACGAGTTAATGAAAAACTGTTTTTT.

The table lists this clonotype with a count of one. Given a much more abundant clone one base away, this may be a read error. The chain joins TRBV6-2 or TRBV6-3 to TRBJ2-5; either TRBD1 or TRBD2 may supply D (5 bases each). This CDR3 comprises 13 residues. From germline, CDR1 is MNHEY and CDR2 SVGEGT. The CDR3 protein is CAGSYERGREQYF. The CDR3 DNA reads TGTGCCGGCAGTTACGAGAGGGGTAGGGAGCAGTACTTC.

This clonotype appeared a few times. The V gene is TRBV4-2, the J gene TRBJ1-2, with D tentatively TRBD1 (5 bases). The V gene's germline CDR1 is LGHNA and CDR2 YNFKEQ. The CDR3 has 13 amino acids. With 1 base removed from V and 8 bases from J, the gap between germline ends came to 11 bases. This CDR3 is CASSQAGGDGYTF. DNA for the CDR3: TGTGCCAGCAGCCAAGCGGGAGGGGACGGCTACACCTTC.

To note about this clonotype: A much larger clone differs from this one at a single base, so this may be a read error. The chain recombines TRBV11-2 with TRBJ1-5; D is uncertain. Germline CDR1 reads SGHAT; CDR2 reads FQNNGV. The CDR3 has 13 residues. The CDR3 bases are TGTGCCAACAGCTTTACCAGGAACCAGCCCCAGCATTTT. Translated: CANSFTRNQPQHF.

The V and J genes are TRBV7-2 and TRBJ2-3; TRBD2 is a possible D gene (6 bases). Germline loops: CDR1 SGHTA, CDR2 FQGNSA. Trimming left V 4 bases short and J 2 bases short, with 19 bases between. The CDR3 is 17 amino acids. The CDR3 loop is CASSSRGVGGNTDTQYF. The CDR3 bases are TGTGCCAGCAGCTCCCGAGGAGTGGGGGGAAACACAGATACGCAGTATTTT. Full variable domain (missing parts from reference TRBV7-2 and TRBJ2-3): GAGVSQSPSNKVTEKGKDVELRCDPISGHTALYWYRQSLGQGLEFLIYFQGNSAPDKSGLPSDRFSAERTGGSVSTLTIQRTQQEDSAVYLCASSSRGVGGNTDTQYFGPGTRLTVL.

This clonotype was recorded at least ten times. The chain has TRBV2 and TRBJ1-1; D uncertain. The CDR3 loop spans 13 amino acids. V was pared by 4 bases and J by 1 base, with 7 bases between. Germline CDR1 and CDR2: SNHLY and FYNNEI. CDR3 sequence (DNA): TGTGCCAGCAGTGTCCAGACGAACACTGAAGCTTTCTTT. Translated, it gives CASSVQTNTEAFF.

In this sample, this clonotype turned up many times. The chain joins TRBV6-1 to TRBJ1-2; TRBD1 is a possible D gene (6 bases). The CDR3 runs to 15 residues. V was pared by 1 base and J by 4 bases, with 13 bases between. The germline V gene encodes CDR1 MNHNS and CDR2 SASEGT. CDR3 sequence (DNA): TGTGCCAGCAGTGAAGGGAAGAACAGGGCCTATGGCTACACCTTC. It specifies CASSEGKNRAYGYTF.

Many counts were recorded for this clonotype. J is TRBJ2-3 and V is TRBV12-3 or TRBV12-4; TRBD2 aligns across 8 bases. There are 16 residues in the CDR3. Trimming removed 6 bases from V and 1 base from J; junction bases left unmatched: 9. In nucleotides, the CDR3 is TGTGCCAGCAGCCCCGCGGGGCGGGGGGGCACAGATACGCAGTATTTT. Protein: CASSPAGRGGTDTQYF.

This clonotype was observed a few times. The chain carries TRBV19 and TRBJ1-5, with D uncertain. V was cut by 5 bases and J by 1 base, with 9 bases left in between. The CDR3 contains 14 residues. The V gene's germline CDR1 is LNHDA and CDR2 SQIVND (reference sequence). CDR3 nucleotides: TGTGCCAGTAGTGCACCGGAGAGCAATCAGCCCCAGCATTTT. As protein: CASSAPESNQPQHF.

This clonotype was seen many times. The rearrangement links TRBV4-2 to TRBJ2-3; 8 nucleotides align to TRBD2. The CDR3 totals 15 residues. V was pared by 0 bases and J by 4 bases, with 3 bases of the junction left unmatched. Germline CDR1 reads LGHNA; CDR2 reads YNFKEQ. The CDR3 loop reads CASSQESGGSDTQYF. In DNA, the CDR3 is TGTGCCAGCAGCCAAGAAAGCGGGGGTTCAGATACGCAGTATTTT.

This clonotype has more than one count but fewer than ten. The chain links TRBV27 to TRBJ2-5, with TRBD2 identical over 10 bases. V gave up 2 bases and J gave up 10 bases; unmatched junction bases: 10. The CDR3 is 15 residues long. Germline values: CDR1 MNHEY, CDR2 SMNVEV (reference sequence). This CDR3 reads CASSLVSGGALSQYF. The CDR3 DNA sequence: TGTGCCAGCAGTTTAGTCAGCGGGGGGGCCCTCAGCCAGTACTTC.

V gene TRBV20-1 combines with J gene TRBJ2-7; 10 nucleotides line up with TRBD2. Unmatched junction bases numbered 5, after V lost 3 bases and J lost 6 bases. The germline gives CDR1 DFQATT, CDR2 SNEGSKA (reference sequence). The CDR3 is made up of 13 amino acids. The CDR3 nucleotides are TGCAGTGCTAGGGCTAGCGGGAGATGCGAGCAGTACTTC. It yields the protein CSARASGRCEQYF.

This rearrangement joins TRBV6-8 to TRBJ1-2; 10 bases are a match to TRBD1. Germline trimming cut 2 bases from V and 8 bases from J; bases unmatched to any gene: 11. Per the germline V gene, CDR1 is MNHGY and CDR2 is SAAAGT. The CDR3 runs to 16 residues. CDR3: CASSYLSGTGDNGYTF. The DNA for the CDR3 is TGTGCCAGCAGTTACCTCTCCGGGACAGGGGATAACGGCTACACCTTC.

Remarks on this clonotype: This may stem from a read error, because a much larger clone lies one nucleotide away. The chain links TRBV12-3 or TRBV12-4 to TRBJ1-5; TRBD1 matches 8 bases. This CDR3 is 14 amino acids long. The CDR3 reads CVSSKRQGTQPQHF. In DNA form, the CDR3 reads TGTGTCAGCAGCAAAAGACAGGGGACTCAGCCCCAGCATTTT.

Of note for this clonotype: Being one base from a much bigger clone, this may be a read error. The chain links TRBV25-1 to TRBJ2-2; tentatively, D is TRBD2 (6 bases). Germline CDR1 and CDR2: MGHDK and SYGVNS. The CDR3 loop spans 14 amino acids. The CDR3 DNA is TGTGCCAGCAGTGAATTCGGGAACACCGGGGGGCTGTTTTTT. Protein product: CASSEFGNTGGLFF.

In regard to this clonotype: Compared with germline, one end of the junction differs, possibly owing to a read error. This rearrangement joins TRBV12-3 or TRBV12-4 to TRBJ1-5; D remains ambiguous. This CDR3 region has 16 residues. The chain's CDR3 is CVSSPRHLRGNQPQHF. The CDR3 DNA reads TGTGTCAGCAGTCCACGACACCTAAGGGGCAATCAGCCCCAGCATTTT.